The source of this T cell receptor (beta chain) is a study of breast tumors, draining lymph nodes, adjacent tissues. Axillary draining lymph nodes of breast cancer patients supplied the node samples. This clonotype occurred many times. Its antigen is unidentified. MiXCR was run by TCRdb on the multiplex PCR reads, yielding one entry per CDR3 protein. The sample shows some 130,000 distinct CDR3 sequences, 21% of them seen only once. With 7 bases removed from V and 0 bases from J, the gap between germline ends came to 10 bases. The CDR3 has 13 amino acids. Per germline, CDR1 SNHLY and CDR2 FYNNEI. Findings and limits, study-wide: The lymph node origin of tumor T cells was framed as consistent with a hypothesis, not demonstrated. Luminal-like breast cancer showed significantly greater tumor-nontumor repertoire similarity than basal-like breast cancer did. Most tumor T cells seemingly derive from lymph node, then expand in tumor.

The J gene is TRBJ2-7, the V gene TRBV2, with D unclear. The clonotype originates from a female donor with breast cancer. Some clones in this sample may be carry-over from other donors' samples. Input material: axillary lymph node tissue. The CDR3 protein is CASKSSSSYEQYF. In nucleotides, the CDR3 is TGTGCCAGCAAAAGCAGCAGCTCCTACGAGCAGTACTTC.